Below are 22 T cell receptor beta chains sequenced from a single sample in a study of blood T cell repertoires in COVID-19. Sequencing was performed with immunoSEQ multiplex PCR; in TCRdb, only in-frame clones are kept and a portion is missing. The sample records roughly 210,000 clones, around 80% being singletons. The sequencing input was peripheral blood. The receptors were gathered from a woman at least 80 years old with COVID-19, enrolled during active disease.

Comments on this clone: The sample has other DNA sequences that encode this CDR3 too. V is TRBV28 and J is TRBJ1-2; D perhaps matches TRBD1 (5 bases). Germline V CDR1 and CDR2: MDHEN, SYDVKM. This CDR3 contains 13 residues. Trimming took 2 bases from V and 2 from J, leaving 6 bases between them. The CDR3 here is CASSLQGNYGYTF. Written as DNA, the CDR3 is TGTGCCAGCAGTTTACAGGGAAACTATGGCTACACCTTC.

This clone has more than one count but fewer than ten. The V and J genes are TRBV10-2 and TRBJ2-3, with TRBD2 matching 9 bases. CDR1 WSHSY and CDR2 SAAADI come from the germline V gene. The V and J ends lost 6 bases and 5 bases, in that order; junction bases with no gene match: 9. This CDR3 has 15 residues. Here the CDR3 DNA reads TGCGCCAGCAGAGTCGCGGGGGGGCCGGGAGATACGCAGTATTTT. This sequence encodes CASRVAGGPGDTQYF.

This rearrangement joins TRBV5-1 to TRBJ1-1; maybe TRBD1 (6 bases). The CDR3 totals 15 residues. Trimming removed 0 bases from V and 4 bases from J, with 13 bases in between. Germline V gives CDR1 SGHRS, CDR2 YFSETQ. The CDR3 is CASSLEGVGVTEAFF. The CDR3 DNA follows: TGCGCCAGCAGCTTGGAGGGGGTAGGGGTCACTGAAGCTTTCTTT.

The CDR3 loop is CASSKNQLNTEAFF. The DNA for the CDR3 is TGTGCCAGTAGTAAAAATCAGTTGAACACTGAAGCTTTCTTT. V gene TRBV19 combines with J gene TRBJ1-1; the D is unclear. This CDR3 has 14 amino acids. Germline V gene data show CDR1 as LNHDA and CDR2 as SQIVND (reference sequence). V lost 4 bases and J 0 bases, leaving 9 bases between the germline ends.

This clone was detected a few times. The chain recombines TRBV6-1 with TRBJ2-7, with D maybe TRBD1 (5 bases). Germline loops: CDR1 MNHNS, CDR2 SASEGT. The CDR3 consists of 17 residues. V lost 4 bases and J lost 0, with 19 bases in between. The CDR3 DNA reads TGTGCCAGCAGTGCCCCGACAACAGGTCTTTACTCCTACGAGCAGTACTTC. It is translated as CASSAPTTGLYSYEQYF.

This sequence joins TRBV18 and TRBJ2-1, with TRBD1 identical over 9 bases. The J segment lost 3 bases and the V segment lost 1 base, leaving 1 base of the junction unmatched. This CDR3 is built from 15 residues. CDR1 KGHSH and CDR2 LQKENI come from the germline V gene. CDR3 sequence: CASSPRDRVYNEQFF. CDR3 DNA sequence: TGTGCCAGCTCACCACGGGACAGGGTCTACAATGAGCAGTTCTTC.

The rearrangement links TRBV24-1 to TRBJ2-3; 10 nucleotides line up with TRBD2. Germline CDR1 is KGHDR and CDR2 is SFDVKD. This CDR3 spans 15 amino acids. After removal of 7 bases from V and 4 bases from J, the junction contained 7 bases not matched to a gene. CDR3 protein: CATRESGGAADTQYF. The DNA of the CDR3 is TGTGCCACCAGGGAAAGCGGGGGGGCCGCAGATACGCAGTATTTT.

V is TRBV4-2 and J is TRBJ1-5; D remains unclear. The germline V and J ends were trimmed by 1 base and 5 bases, with 6 bases remaining between them. This CDR3 has 13 amino acids. Germline values: CDR1 LGHNA, CDR2 YNFKEQ. The CDR3 DNA is TGTGCCAGCAGCCAAGTCGGGGATCAGCCCCAGCATTTT. It specifies CASSQVGDQPQHF.

V usage is TRBV4-3 and J usage is TRBJ2-1; 10 bases are shared with TRBD2. The CDR3 spans 18 residues. V lost 6 bases to trimming and J lost 5 bases; unmatched junction nucleotides: 16. Germline lookup yields CDR1 LGHNA and CDR2 YSLEER. The CDR3 loop is CASSPSLGTSVYHNEQFF. The DNA of the CDR3 is TGCGCCAGCAGTCCCTCCCTCGGGACTAGCGTCTATCACAATGAGCAGTTCTTC.

The chain combines TRBV6-2 or TRBV6-3 with TRBJ1-1, with 11 bases identical to TRBD1. The length of the CDR3 is 20 residues. V shed 2 bases, J shed 0 bases, and the junction held 14 bases outside the gene matches. Germline V gives CDR1 MNHEY, CDR2 SVGEGT. CDR3 amino acids: CASSYIRDRGSSLLNTEAFF. The DNA for the CDR3 is TGTGCCAGCAGTTACATCCGGGACAGGGGGTCGAGTTTACTGAACACTGAAGCTTTCTTT.

This chain connects TRBV7-2 to TRBJ1-2; 7 bases fit TRBD1. The trim removed 2 bases at V and 0 bases at J, leaving 9 bases unmatched. The CDR3 is made up of 17 amino acids. Germline lookup yields CDR1 SGHTA and CDR2 FQGNSA. CDR3 DNA sequence: TGTGCCAGCAGCTTAAGGGGGCAGCTCCTATCTAACTATGGCTACACCTTC. This encodes CASSLRGQLLSNYGYTF. Together with reference TRBV7-2 and TRBJ1-2, the CDR3 gives the full variable domain: GAGVSQSPSNKVTEKGKDVELRCDPISGHTALYWYRQSLGQGLEFLIYFQGNSAPDKSGLPSDRFSAERTGGSVSTLTIQRTQQEDSAVYLCASSLRGQLLSNYGYTFGSGTRLTVV.

The rearrangement uses TRBV2 and TRBJ1-5; 7 bases align to TRBD1. There are 11 residues in the CDR3. The germline gives CDR1 SNHLY, CDR2 FYNNEI. The trim removed 3 bases at V and 11 bases at J, leaving 1 base unmatched. CDR3 loop: CASSEQGAQHF. The CDR3 nucleotides read TGTGCCAGCAGTGAGCAGGGGGCCCAGCATTTT. Supplemented by reference TRBV2 and TRBJ1-5, the full variable domain reads EPEVTQTPSHQVTQMGQEVILRCVPISNHLYFYWYRQILGQKVEFLVSFYNNEISEKSEIFDDQFSVERPDGSNFTLKIRSTKLEDSAMYFCASSEQGAQHFGDGTRLSIL.

This clone has a handful of counts. V and J are TRBV28 and TRBJ2-7, with 7 bases matching TRBD2. J was trimmed by 5 bases and V by 6 bases; bases with no gene match: 10. The CDR3 has 14 residues. CDR1 is MDHEN and CDR2 is SYDVKM in the germline V gene. This CDR3 is CASRGLVGWNEQYF. The CDR3, as DNA: TGTGCCAGCAGAGGACTAGTGGGCTGGAACGAGCAGTACTTC.

The CDR3 here is CASSTSVADTQYF. DNA of the CDR3: TGTGCCAGCAGCACCTCGGTGGCAGATACGCAGTATTTT. The gene calls are TRBV6-5 and TRBJ2-3; D uncertain. The CDR3 has 13 residues. V lost 6 bases to trimming and J lost 4 bases, with 11 bases between them. Germline-derived CDR1 and CDR2 are MNHEY and SVGAGI.

The chain carries TRBV28 and TRBJ2-1; 7 bases line up with TRBD2. Germline CDR1 is MDHEN and CDR2 is SYDVKM. V was clipped by 8 bases and J by 4 bases; unmatched bases: 14. This CDR3 has 16 residues. The CDR3 nucleotides are TGTGCCAGCGAACCCGGGGGGTCCCAACCTTACAATGAGCAGTTCTTC. Residues: CASEPGGSQPYNEQFF.

The CDR3 sequence: CASSLAPGGSYEQYF. The DNA of the CDR3 is TGTGCCAGCAGCTTAGCCCCAGGTGGCTCCTACGAGCAGTACTTC. The V gene is TRBV7-2, the J gene TRBJ2-7; D is uncertain. This CDR3 is 15 amino acids long. Germline loops: CDR1 SGHTA, CDR2 FQGNSA. V lost 0 bases and J 0 bases, leaving 9 bases between the germline ends.

The V gene is TRBV5-4, the J gene TRBJ2-3; TRBD2 is a possible D gene (5 bases). The germline gives CDR1 SGHNT, CDR2 YYREEE (reference sequence). CDR3 length: 15 amino acids. With 1 base removed from V and 2 bases from J, the gap between germline ends came to 11 bases. CDR3 bases: TGTGCCAGCAGCTTGTCTAGCAGGTACACAGATACGCAGTATTTT. This gives the protein CASSLSSRYTDTQYF.

This clone was counted a single time. This chain links TRBV3-1 (or the pseudogene TRBV3-2) with TRBJ1-5, with a weak D call TRBD1 (6 bases). The CDR3 length is 14 residues. Trimming removed 2 bases at V and 6 bases at J, with 11 bases between. Germline V CDR1 and CDR2: LGHDT, YNNKEL (reference sequence). CDR3 residues: CASSQTGKGQPQHF. Here the CDR3 DNA reads TGTGCCAGCAGCCAAACAGGGAAGGGTCAGCCCCAGCATTTT.

This chain uses TRBV3-1 (or the pseudogene TRBV3-2) with TRBJ2-7, with D possibly being TRBD2 (6 bases). With 1 base removed from V and 6 bases from J, the gap between germline ends came to 16 bases. The CDR3 has 15 residues. From germline, CDR1 is LGHDT and CDR2 YNNKEL (reference sequence). CDR3 DNA sequence: TGTGCCAGCAGCCAAGCCTGGCCAGCCGGGGGCGAGCAGTACGTC. Translating gives CASSQAWPAGGEQYV.

The V call is TRBV5-1, the J call TRBJ2-1, with D perhaps matching TRBD1 (6 bases). Trimming took 0 bases from V and 2 from J, leaving 9 bases between them. The CDR3 covers 15 residues. The germline V gene has CDR1 SGHRS and CDR2 YFSETQ. CDR3 nucleotide sequence: TGCGCCAGCAGCTTGGCTGGGGGCGCCTACAATGAGCAGTTCTTC. It yields the protein CASSLAGGAYNEQFF.

The V gene is TRBV10-3, the J gene TRBJ2-2, with D uncertain. Germline assignment: CDR1 ENHRY and CDR2 SYGVKD. Trimming cost V 6 bases and J 0 bases, with 8 bases left between them. The CDR3 is 14 residues long. CDR3 region: CAISDTANTGELFF. CDR3 DNA sequence: TGTGCCATCAGCGATACAGCGAACACCGGGGAGCTGTTTTTT.

The rearrangement joins TRBV28 to TRBJ2-1; 8 bases align to TRBD1. V lost 6 bases, J lost 7 bases, and 11 bases stayed unmatched. Germline CDR1 MDHEN, CDR2 SYDVKM. The CDR3 contains 15 residues. Written as DNA, the CDR3 is TGTGCCAGCAGGGACTCCGGGACAGGACGTAATGAGCAGTTCTTC. Translated: CASRDSGTGRNEQFF. The variable domain in full, with the rest retrieved from reference TRBV28 and TRBJ2-1, is DVKVTQSSRYLVKRTGEKVFLECVQDMDHENMFWYRQDPGLGLRLIYFSYDVKMKEKGDIPEGYSVSREKKERFSLILESASTNQTSMYLCASRDSGTGRNEQFFGPGTRLTVL.